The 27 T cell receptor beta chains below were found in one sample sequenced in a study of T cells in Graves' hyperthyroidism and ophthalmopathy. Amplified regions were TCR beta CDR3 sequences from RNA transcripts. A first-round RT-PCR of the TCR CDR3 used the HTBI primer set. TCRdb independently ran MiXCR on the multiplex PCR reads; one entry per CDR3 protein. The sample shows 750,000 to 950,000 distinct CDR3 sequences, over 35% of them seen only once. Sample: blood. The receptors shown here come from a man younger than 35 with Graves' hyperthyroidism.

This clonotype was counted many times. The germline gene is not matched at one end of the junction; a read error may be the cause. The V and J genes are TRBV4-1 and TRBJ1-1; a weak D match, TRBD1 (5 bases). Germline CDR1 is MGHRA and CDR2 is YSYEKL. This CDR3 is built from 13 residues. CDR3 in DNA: TGTGCCAGCAGCTTACCCCAGGGAACTGAAGCTTTCTTT. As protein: CASSLPQGTEAFF.

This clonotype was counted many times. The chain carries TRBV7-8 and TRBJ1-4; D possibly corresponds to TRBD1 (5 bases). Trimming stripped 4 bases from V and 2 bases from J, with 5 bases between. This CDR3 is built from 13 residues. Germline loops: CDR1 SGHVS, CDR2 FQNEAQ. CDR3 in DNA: TGTGCCAGCAGCTGGGGCACTAATGAAAAACTGTTTTTT. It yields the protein CASSWGTNEKLFF. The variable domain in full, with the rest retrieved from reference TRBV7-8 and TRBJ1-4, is GAGVSQSPRYKVAKRGQDVALRCDPISGHVSLFWYQQALGQGPEFLTYFQNEAQLDKSGLPSDRFFAERPEGSVSTLKIQRTQQEDSAVYLCASSWGTNEKLFFGSGTQLSVL.

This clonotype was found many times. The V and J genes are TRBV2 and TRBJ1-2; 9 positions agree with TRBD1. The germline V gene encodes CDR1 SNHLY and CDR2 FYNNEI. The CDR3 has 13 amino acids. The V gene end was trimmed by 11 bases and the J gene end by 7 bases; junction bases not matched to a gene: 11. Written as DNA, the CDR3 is TGTGCCTCCCGGGACAGGGATTTCCGTGGCTACACCTTC. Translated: CASRDRDFRGYTF.

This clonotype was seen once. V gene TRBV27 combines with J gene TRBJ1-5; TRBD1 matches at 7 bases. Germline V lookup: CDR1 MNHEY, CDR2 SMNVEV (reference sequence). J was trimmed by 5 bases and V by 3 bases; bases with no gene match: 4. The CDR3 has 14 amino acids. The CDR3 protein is CASSLTGTHQPQHF. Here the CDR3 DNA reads TGTGCCAGCAGTTTGACAGGGACACATCAGCCCCAGCATTTT.

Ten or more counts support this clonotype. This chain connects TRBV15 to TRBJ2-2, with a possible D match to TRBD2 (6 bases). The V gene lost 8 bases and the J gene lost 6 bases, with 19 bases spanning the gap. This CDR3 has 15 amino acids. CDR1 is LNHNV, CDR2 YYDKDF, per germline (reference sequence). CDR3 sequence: CATALTRGGPGELFF. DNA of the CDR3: TGTGCCACCGCCCTAACTAGAGGAGGGCCCGGGGAGCTGTTTTTT.

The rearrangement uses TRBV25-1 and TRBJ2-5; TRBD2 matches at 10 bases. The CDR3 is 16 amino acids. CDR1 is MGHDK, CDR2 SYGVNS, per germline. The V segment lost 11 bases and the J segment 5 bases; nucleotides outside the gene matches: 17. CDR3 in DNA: TGTGCCTGGGGTGGACTAGCGGTTAAGGACGGGGAGACCCAGTACTTC. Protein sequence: CAWGGLAVKDGETQYF. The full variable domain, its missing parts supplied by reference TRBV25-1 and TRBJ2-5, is EADIYQTPRYLVIGTGKKITLECSQTMGHDKMYWYQQDPGMELHLIHYSYGVNSTEKGDLSSESTVSRIRTEHFPLTLESARPSHTSQYLCAWGGLAVKDGETQYFGPGTRLLVL.

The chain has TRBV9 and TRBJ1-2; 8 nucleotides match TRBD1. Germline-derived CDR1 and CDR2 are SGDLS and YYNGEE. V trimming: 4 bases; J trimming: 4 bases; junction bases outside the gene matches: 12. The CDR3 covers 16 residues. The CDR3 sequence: CASSRQTGTGTYGYTF. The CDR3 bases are TGTGCCAGCAGCCGACAGACCGGGACAGGAACCTATGGCTACACCTTC.

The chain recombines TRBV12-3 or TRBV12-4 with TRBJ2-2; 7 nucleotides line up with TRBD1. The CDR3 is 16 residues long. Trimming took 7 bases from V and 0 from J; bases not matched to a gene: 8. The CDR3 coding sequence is TGTGCCAGCAATGAACCAGGGGGAGCGAACACCGGGGAGCTGTTTTTT. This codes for CASNEPGGANTGELFF.

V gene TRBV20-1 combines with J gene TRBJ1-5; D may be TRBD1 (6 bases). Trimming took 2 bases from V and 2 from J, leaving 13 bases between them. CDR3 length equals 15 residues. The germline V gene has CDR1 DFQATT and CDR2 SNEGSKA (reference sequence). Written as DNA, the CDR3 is TGCAGTGCTAGACTCACAGGGATCGGCAATCAGCCCCAGCATTTT. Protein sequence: CSARLTGIGNQPQHF.

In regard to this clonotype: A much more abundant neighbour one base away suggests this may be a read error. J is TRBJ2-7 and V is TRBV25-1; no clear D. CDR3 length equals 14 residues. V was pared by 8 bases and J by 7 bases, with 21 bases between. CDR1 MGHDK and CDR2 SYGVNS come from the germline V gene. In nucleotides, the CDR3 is TGTGCCAGCGGAAAGGGCAGGATAAGTCGGGAGCAGTACTTC. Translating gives CASGKGRISREQYF.

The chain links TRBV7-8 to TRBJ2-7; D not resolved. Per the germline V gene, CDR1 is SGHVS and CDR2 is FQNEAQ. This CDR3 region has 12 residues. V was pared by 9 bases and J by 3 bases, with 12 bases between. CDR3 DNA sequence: TGTGCCAGTAATATTGACGGCTACGAGCAGTACTTC. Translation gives CASNIDGYEQYF.

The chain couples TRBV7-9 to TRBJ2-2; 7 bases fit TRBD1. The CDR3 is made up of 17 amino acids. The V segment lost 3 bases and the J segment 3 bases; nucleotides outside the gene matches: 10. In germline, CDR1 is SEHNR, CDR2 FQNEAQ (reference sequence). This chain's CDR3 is CASSFGAGGTHTGELFF. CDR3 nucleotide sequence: TGTGCCAGCAGCTTCGGGGCAGGGGGAACGCACACCGGGGAGCTGTTTTTT. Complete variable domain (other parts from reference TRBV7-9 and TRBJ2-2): DTGVSQNPRHKITKRGQNVTFRCDPISEHNRLYWYRQTLGQGPEFLTYFQNEAQLEKSRLLSDRFSAERPKGSFSTLEIQRTEQGDSAMYLCASSFGAGGTHTGELFFGEGSRLTVL.

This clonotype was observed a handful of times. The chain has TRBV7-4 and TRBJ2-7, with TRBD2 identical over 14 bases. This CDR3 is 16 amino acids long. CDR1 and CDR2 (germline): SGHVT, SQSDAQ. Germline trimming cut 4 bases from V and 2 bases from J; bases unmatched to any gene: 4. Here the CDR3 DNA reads TGTGCCAGCAGCTCGGGACTAGCGGGGGTGACCTACGAGCAGTACTTC. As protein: CASSSGLAGVTYEQYF.

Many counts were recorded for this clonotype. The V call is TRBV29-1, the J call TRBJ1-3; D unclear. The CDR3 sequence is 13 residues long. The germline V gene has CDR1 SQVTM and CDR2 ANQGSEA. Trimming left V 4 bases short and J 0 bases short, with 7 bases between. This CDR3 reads CSVVLVSGNTIYF. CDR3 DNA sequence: TGCAGCGTTGTTTTGGTCTCTGGAAACACCATATATTTT. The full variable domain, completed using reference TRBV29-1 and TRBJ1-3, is SAVISQKPSRDICQRGTSLTIQCQVDSQVTMMFWYRQQPGQSLTLIATANQGSEATYESGFVIDKFPISRPNLTFSTLTVSNMSPEDSSIYLCSVVLVSGNTIYFGEGSWLTVV.

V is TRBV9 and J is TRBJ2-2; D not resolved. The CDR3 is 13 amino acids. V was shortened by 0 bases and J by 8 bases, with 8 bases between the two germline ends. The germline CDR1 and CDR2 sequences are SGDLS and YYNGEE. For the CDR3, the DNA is TGTGCCAGCAGCGTAGGATTACAGGGGGAGCTGTTTTTT. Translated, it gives CASSVGLQGELFF.

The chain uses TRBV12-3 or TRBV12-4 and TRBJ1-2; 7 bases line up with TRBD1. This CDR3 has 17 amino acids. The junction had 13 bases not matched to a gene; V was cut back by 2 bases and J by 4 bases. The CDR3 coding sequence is TGTGCCAGCAGTTTAACGGCAGGGGGGATCGAGGCCTATGGCTACACCTTC. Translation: CASSLTAGGIEAYGYTF.

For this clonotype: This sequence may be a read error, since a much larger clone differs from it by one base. In nucleotides, the CDR3 is TGTGCCAGCAGTGAAGACGGAGGCGAGCAGTACTTC. It translates to CASSEDGGEQYF. The chain couples TRBV2 to TRBJ2-7; a possible D gene is TRBD2 (5 bases). Germline V gives CDR1 SNHLY, CDR2 FYNNEI. V lost 1 base and J lost 6, with 7 bases in between. The CDR3 has 12 residues.

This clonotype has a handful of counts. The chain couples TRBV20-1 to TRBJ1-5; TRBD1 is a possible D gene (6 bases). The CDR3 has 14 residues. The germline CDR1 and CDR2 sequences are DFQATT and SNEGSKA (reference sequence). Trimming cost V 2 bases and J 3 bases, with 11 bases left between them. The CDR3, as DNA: TGCAGTGCTAGATTAACAGGGTCCAATCAGCCCCAGCATTTT. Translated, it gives CSARLTGSNQPQHF.

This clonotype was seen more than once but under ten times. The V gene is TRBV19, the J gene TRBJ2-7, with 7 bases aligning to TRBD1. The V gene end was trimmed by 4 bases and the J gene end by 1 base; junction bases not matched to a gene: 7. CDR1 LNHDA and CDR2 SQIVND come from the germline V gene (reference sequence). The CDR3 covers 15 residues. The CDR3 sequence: CASSNAGTASYEQYF. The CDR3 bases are TGTGCCAGTAGTAACGCCGGGACAGCTTCCTACGAGCAGTACTTC.

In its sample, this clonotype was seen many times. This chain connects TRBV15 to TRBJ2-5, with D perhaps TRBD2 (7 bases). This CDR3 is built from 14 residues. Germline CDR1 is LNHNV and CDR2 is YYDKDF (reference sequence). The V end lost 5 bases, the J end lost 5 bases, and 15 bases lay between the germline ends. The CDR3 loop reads CATSFDRRGETQYF. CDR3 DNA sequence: TGTGCCACCAGCTTCGACAGGCGGGGGGAGACCCAGTACTTC.

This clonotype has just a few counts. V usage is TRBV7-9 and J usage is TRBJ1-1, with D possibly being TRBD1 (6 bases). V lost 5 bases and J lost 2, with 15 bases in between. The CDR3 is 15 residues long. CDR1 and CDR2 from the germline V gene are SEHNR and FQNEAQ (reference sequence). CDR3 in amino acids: CASSVQGAQNTEAFF. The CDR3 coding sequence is TGTGCCAGCAGCGTACAGGGTGCTCAAAACACTGAAGCTTTCTTT.

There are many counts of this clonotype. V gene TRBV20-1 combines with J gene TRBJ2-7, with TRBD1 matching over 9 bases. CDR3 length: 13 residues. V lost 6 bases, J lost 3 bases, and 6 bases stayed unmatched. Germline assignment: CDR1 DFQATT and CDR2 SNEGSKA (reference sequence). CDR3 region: CSAPGQGYYEQYF. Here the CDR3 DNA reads TGCAGTGCCCCGGGACAGGGATACTACGAGCAGTACTTC.

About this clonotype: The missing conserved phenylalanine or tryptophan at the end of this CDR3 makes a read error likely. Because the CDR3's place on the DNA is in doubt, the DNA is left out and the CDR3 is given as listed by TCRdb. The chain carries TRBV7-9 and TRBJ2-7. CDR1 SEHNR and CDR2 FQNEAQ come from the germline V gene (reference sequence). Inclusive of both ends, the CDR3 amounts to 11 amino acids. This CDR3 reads CASSSRQAENT.

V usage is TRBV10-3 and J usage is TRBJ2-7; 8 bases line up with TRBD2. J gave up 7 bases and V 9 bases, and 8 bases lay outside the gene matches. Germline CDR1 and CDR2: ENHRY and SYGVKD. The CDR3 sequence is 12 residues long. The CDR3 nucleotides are TGTGCCATAGCGACAGCGGGAGTTGAGCAGTACTTC. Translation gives CAIATAGVEQYF.

The CDR3 bases are TGTGCCAGCACCTCCAAGGACAGGGGGCTCGCCATTGCTTTCTTT. Translating gives CASTSKDRGLAIAFF. This chain joins TRBV7-9 and TRBJ1-1; TRBD1 matches 11 bases. The CDR3 covers 15 residues. The germline V gene has CDR1 SEHNR and CDR2 FQNEAQ (reference sequence). Trimming removed 7 bases from V and 11 bases from J; junction bases left unmatched: 15.

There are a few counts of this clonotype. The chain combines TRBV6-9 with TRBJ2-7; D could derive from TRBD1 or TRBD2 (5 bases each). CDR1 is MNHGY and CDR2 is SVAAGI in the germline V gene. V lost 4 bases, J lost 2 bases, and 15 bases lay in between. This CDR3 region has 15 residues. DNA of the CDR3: TGTGCCAGCAGTTTAGCCCCGGGACCGGCCTACGAGCAGTACTTC. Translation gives CASSLAPGPAYEQYF.

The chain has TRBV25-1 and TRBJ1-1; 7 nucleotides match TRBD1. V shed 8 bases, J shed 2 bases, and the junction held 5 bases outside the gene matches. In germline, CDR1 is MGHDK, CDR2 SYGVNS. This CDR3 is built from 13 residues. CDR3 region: CASHDRENTEAFF. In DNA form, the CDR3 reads TGTGCCAGCCATGACAGGGAAAACACTGAAGCTTTCTTT.